These 25 T cell receptor beta chains were sequenced from one sample in a study of blood T cell repertoires in COVID-19. Generated by immunoSEQ multiplex PCR, the TCRdb table keeps only in-frame clones and is missing some. The sample yields about 180,000 clones, nearly 80% seen once. Sample: peripheral blood. The receptors were gathered from a woman in her 70s with acute or convalescent COVID-19.

The rearrangement links TRBV7-9 to TRBJ2-1, with 13 bases fitting TRBD2. This CDR3 comprises 18 residues. V was clipped by 1 base and J by 2 bases; unmatched bases: 5. CDR1 SEHNR and CDR2 FQNEAQ come from the germline V gene (reference sequence). The CDR3 coding sequence is TGTGCCAGCAGCTTAGTACTAGCGGGAGGGTATACCTACAATGAGCAGTTCTTC. Its protein product is CASSLVLAGGYTYNEQFF. Drawing the rest from reference TRBV7-9 and TRBJ2-1, the complete variable domain is DTGVSQNPRHKITKRGQNVTFRCDPISEHNRLYWYRQTLGQGPEFLTYFQNEAQLEKSRLLSDRFSAERPKGSFSTLEIQRTEQGDSAMYLCASSLVLAGGYTYNEQFFGPGTRLTVL.

This clone was seen only a few times. Other DNA sequences of this sample code for an identical CDR3. The chain combines TRBV5-1 with TRBJ1-1, with D unresolved. Germline CDR1 SGHRS, CDR2 YFSETQ. V lost 0 bases and J 3 bases, leaving 6 bases between the germline ends. The CDR3 sequence is 13 residues long. The CDR3 loop reads CASSLESHTEAFF. DNA of the CDR3: TGCGCCAGCAGCTTGGAAAGCCACACTGAAGCTTTCTTT. The variable domain in full, with the rest retrieved from reference TRBV5-1 and TRBJ1-1, is KAGVTQTPRYLIKTRGQQVTLSCSPISGHRSVSWYQQTPGQGLQFLFEYFSETQRNKGNFPGRFSGRQFSNSRSEMNVSTLELGDSALYLCASSLESHTEAFFGQGTRLTVV.

The chain has TRBV4-1 and TRBJ2-3; 10 bases are a match to TRBD2. The CDR3 covers 17 residues. V trimming: 0 bases; J trimming: 1 base; junction bases outside the gene matches: 4. The germline gives CDR1 MGHRA, CDR2 YSYEKL. The CDR3 sequence: CASSQDRGTSGTDTQYF. CDR3 bases: TGCGCCAGCAGCCAAGATCGAGGGACTAGCGGCACAGATACGCAGTATTTT.

The chain carries TRBV7-8 and TRBJ2-1, with a weak D call TRBD2 (5 bases). Deletions cut 2 bases from V and 0 bases from J, with 14 bases between. This CDR3 is built from 17 residues. Germline lookup yields CDR1 SGHVS and CDR2 FQNEAQ. In DNA, the CDR3 is TGTGCCAGCAGCTTATCCTGGACTTCCTCCTCCTACAATGAGCAGTTCTTC. Translation: CASSLSWTSSSYNEQFF. The whole variable domain, remainder taken from reference TRBV7-8 and TRBJ2-1, is GAGVSQSPRYKVAKRGQDVALRCDPISGHVSLFWYQQALGQGPEFLTYFQNEAQLDKSGLPSDRFFAERPEGSVSTLKIQRTQQEDSAVYLCASSLSWTSSSYNEQFFGPGTRLTVL.

The chain uses TRBV27 and TRBJ2-1; 7 bases agree with TRBD1. The CDR3 consists of 18 residues. Trimming removed 5 bases from V and 7 bases from J; junction bases left unmatched: 20. Germline assignment: CDR1 MNHEY and CDR2 SMNVEV (reference sequence). Here the CDR3 DNA reads TGTGCCAGCAGTCCAATTTTTCTTGAAGGGGGCGAGTCAAATGAGCAGTTCTTC. It encodes CASSPIFLEGGESNEQFF.

This clone appeared once. The rearrangement joins TRBV2 to TRBJ1-2; D gene uncertain. CDR1 and CDR2 (germline): SNHLY, FYNNEI. With 0 bases removed from V and 2 bases from J, the gap between germline ends came to 7 bases. The CDR3 is 14 residues long. The CDR3 DNA sequence: TGTGCCAGCAGTGAAGCATCGAGAAACTATGGCTACACCTTC. Its translation: CASSEASRNYGYTF.

V gene TRBV18 combines with J gene TRBJ2-3, with 8 positions matching TRBD2. From germline, CDR1 is KGHSH and CDR2 LQKENI. After removal of 3 bases from V and 3 bases from J, the junction contained 14 bases not matched to a gene. This CDR3 has 18 residues. The CDR3 coding sequence is TGTGCCAGCTCACCTCCGTGGGCGGGAGGCTCGGGGACAGATACGCAGTATTTT. Residues: CASSPPWAGGSGTDTQYF.

A few counts support this clone. This chain uses TRBV5-1 with TRBJ2-2, with TRBD2 matching 10 bases. After removal of 0 bases from V and 6 bases from J, the junction contained 2 bases not matched to a gene. Germline V gene data show CDR1 as SGHRS and CDR2 as YFSETQ. There are 15 residues in the CDR3. The CDR3 here is CASSLVGTSAGELFF. In DNA form, the CDR3 reads TGCGCCAGCAGCTTGGTAGGGACTAGCGCCGGGGAGCTGTTTTTT.

The V and J genes are TRBV9 and TRBJ1-2, with 8 bases that match TRBD1. The CDR3 extends over 15 amino acids. Germline V gene data show CDR1 as SGDLS and CDR2 as YYNGEE. V shed 0 bases and J 10 bases; nucleotides not matched to a gene: 11. The CDR3 DNA reads as TGTGCCAGCAGCGTAGCTATCGGACAGGGTGTCACCTACACCTTC. Translating it yields CASSVAIGQGVTYTF.

V gene TRBV18 combines with J gene TRBJ2-5; D remains unclear. The germline V and J ends were trimmed by 3 bases and 5 bases, with 13 bases remaining between them. The germline CDR1 and CDR2 sequences are KGHSH and LQKENI. The CDR3 is 14 residues long. CDR3 region: CASSPQLSWETQYF. The CDR3 DNA sequence: TGTGCCAGCTCACCGCAACTGAGCTGGGAGACCCAGTACTTC.

The chain combines TRBV19 with TRBJ1-1, with D maybe TRBD1 (6 bases). CDR1 is LNHDA and CDR2 is SQIVND in the germline V gene (reference sequence). This CDR3 has 14 residues. V was pared by 8 bases and J by 1 base, with 14 bases between. This CDR3 reads CASLNREGNTEAFF. The CDR3 DNA is TGTGCCAGTTTAAACAGGGAGGGGAACACTGAAGCTTTCTTT.

J is TRBJ2-2 and V is TRBV28; D unclear. The CDR3 consists of 15 residues. CDR1 and CDR2 (germline): MDHEN, SYDVKM. The V end lost 7 bases, the J end lost 7 bases, and 19 bases lay between the germline ends. The DNA for the CDR3 is TGTGCCAGCACCAGATCTAGTATGTCCGTCGGGGAGCTGTTTTTT. Translating it yields CASTRSSMSVGELFF.

Notes on this clone: An end of the junction differs from the germline gene, which may be a read error. V usage is TRBV7-2 and J usage is TRBJ2-7, with D possibly TRBD2 on 6 matching bases. The germline CDR1 and CDR2 sequences are SGHTA and FQGNSA. The CDR3 covers 15 residues. This CDR3 is CVSSFVTGAVGEQYF. CDR3 nucleotide sequence: TGTGTCAGCAGCTTTGTAACGGGAGCGGTAGGCGAGCAGTACTTC.

Points on this clone: Distinct nucleotide sequences in the sample also encode this CDR3. This chain uses TRBV12-3 or TRBV12-4 with TRBJ1-5, with a tentative D call TRBD1 (5 bases). The V gene lost 1 base and the J gene lost 4 bases, with 5 bases spanning the gap. The CDR3 sequence is 13 residues long. The CDR3 region has the DNA TGTGCCAGCAGTTTAGGACAGAATCAGCCCCAGCATTTT. Amino acids: CASSLGQNQPQHF.

The rearrangement uses TRBV9 and TRBJ2-5, with D perhaps matching TRBD2 (8 bases). The CDR3 consists of 17 residues. The V gene's germline CDR1 is SGDLS and CDR2 YYNGEE. Trimming took off 3 bases at V and 4 bases at J, with 22 bases between the two ends. The CDR3 reads CASSARGVAGRRETQYF. CDR3 sequence (DNA): TGTGCCAGCAGCGCCAGGGGGGTAGCGGGACGGCGAGAGACCCAGTACTTC.

The chain uses TRBV19 and TRBJ2-1, with 13 bases lining up with TRBD2. The CDR3 sequence is 19 residues long. CDR1 and CDR2 from the germline V gene are LNHDA and SQIVND (reference sequence). V was clipped by 7 bases and J by 0 bases; unmatched bases: 12. CDR3: CASTLTSGRPGSSYNEQFF. The CDR3 DNA sequence: TGTGCCAGTACCCTGACTAGCGGGAGGCCGGGGAGCTCCTACAATGAGCAGTTCTTC.

This clone was detected once. The V call is TRBV5-4, the J call TRBJ2-5; 13 bases align to TRBD2. J gave up 2 bases and V 1 base, and 2 bases lay outside the gene matches. The CDR3 spans 16 residues. Germline V lookup: CDR1 SGHNT, CDR2 YYREEE (reference sequence). The CDR3 sequence: CASSLRGLAGQETQYF. The CDR3 bases are TGTGCCAGCAGCTTGAGGGGACTAGCGGGGCAAGAGACCCAGTACTTC.

This clone occurred once. The chain couples TRBV5-5 to TRBJ2-7, with 8 positions matching TRBD1. CDR3 length equals 12 residues. Germline lookup yields CDR1 SGHKS and CDR2 YYEKEE (reference sequence). Trimming at V came to 8 bases and at J to 7 bases, leaving 8 bases not matched to a gene. The CDR3 is CASLGQGQEQYF. The CDR3 coding sequence is TGTGCCAGTCTCGGACAGGGTCAGGAGCAGTACTTC.

The V gene is TRBV19, the J gene TRBJ2-1; 7 bases map to TRBD2. This CDR3 has 16 amino acids. With V trimmed by 11 bases and J by 9 bases, 22 bases remained unmatched. Germline CDR1 LNHDA, CDR2 SQIVND (reference sequence). CDR3 in amino acids: CAAAKVGAGSGVEQFF. CDR3 coding DNA: TGTGCCGCAGCGAAGGTAGGAGCGGGATCAGGTGTTGAGCAGTTCTTC.

This sequence joins TRBV5-1 and TRBJ2-1; 15 nucleotides line up with TRBD2. The germline V gene has CDR1 SGHRS and CDR2 YFSETQ. CDR3 size: 16 residues. V was pared by 1 base and J by 7 bases, with 3 bases of the junction left unmatched. The CDR3 protein is CASSLRTSGRGNEQFF. CDR3 in DNA: TGCGCCAGCAGCTTGCGGACTAGCGGGAGGGGAAATGAGCAGTTCTTC.

The chain uses TRBV10-3 and TRBJ2-7; the D gene is possibly TRBD1 (5 bases). The V gene's germline CDR1 is ENHRY and CDR2 SYGVKD. The CDR3 runs to 14 residues. The V end was cut by 3 bases, the J end by 2 bases, with 11 bases between. CDR3: CAISDREGTYEQYF. The CDR3 coding sequence is TGTGCCATCAGTGACAGGGAAGGGACCTACGAGCAGTACTTC.

For the CDR3, the DNA is TGTGCCAGCAGTCCAGGGGGCACTGAAGCTTTCTTT. Translating it yields CASSPGGTEAFF. The chain employs TRBV12-3 or TRBV12-4 and TRBJ1-1, with 7 positions matching TRBD1. The CDR3 length is 12 residues. Trimming cost V 5 bases and J 4 bases; bases outside gene matches: 1.

The V call is TRBV12-3 or TRBV12-4, the J call TRBJ2-2; 7 bases line up with TRBD2. This CDR3 contains 13 residues. V shed 7 bases, J shed 7 bases, and the junction held 6 bases outside the gene matches. DNA for the CDR3: TGTGCCAGCATCACGGGGGGTGGCGGGGAGCTGTTTTTT. As protein: CASITGGGGELFF.

Of note for this clone: The junction departs from germline at one end; a sequencing error may be responsible. Here the CDR3 DNA reads TGTGCCAGCAGCCCCCGGACTAGCGGGAGGTCCTCCGAGCAGTACTTC. Amino acids: CASSPRTSGRSSEQYF. The V call is TRBV7-2, the J call TRBJ2-7; the match to TRBD2 covers 14 bases. The CDR3 loop spans 16 amino acids. The V gene's germline CDR1 is SGHTA and CDR2 FQGNSA.

This clone was observed a single time. The genes are TRBV6-5 and TRBJ1-2; D remains ambiguous. There are 13 residues in the CDR3. Trimming cost V 5 bases and J 3 bases, with 10 bases left between them. Germline V CDR1 and CDR2: MNHEY, SVGAGI. The CDR3 here is CASSRGEDYGYTF. The CDR3 DNA follows: TGTGCCAGCAGTCGGGGAGAAGACTATGGCTACACCTTC.